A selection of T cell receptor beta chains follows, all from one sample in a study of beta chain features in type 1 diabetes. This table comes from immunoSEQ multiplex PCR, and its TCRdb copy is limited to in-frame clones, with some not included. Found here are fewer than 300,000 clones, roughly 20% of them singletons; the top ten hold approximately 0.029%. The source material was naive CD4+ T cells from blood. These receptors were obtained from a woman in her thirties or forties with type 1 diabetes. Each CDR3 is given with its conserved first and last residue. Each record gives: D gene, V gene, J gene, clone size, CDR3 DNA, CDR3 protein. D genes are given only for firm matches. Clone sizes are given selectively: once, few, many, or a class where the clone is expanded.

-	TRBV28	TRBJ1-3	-	TGTGCCAGCAGCACCGGGACAACAGGAAACACCATATATTTT	CASSTGTTGNTIYF
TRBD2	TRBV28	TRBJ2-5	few	TGTGCCAGCAGTTTAGCCCGGGGGGGCCAAGAGACCCAGTACTTC	CASSLARGGQETQYF
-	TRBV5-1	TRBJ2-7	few	TGCGCCAGCAGCTTGGGAGAACCAGGCTACGAGCAGTACTTC	CASSLGEPGYEQYF
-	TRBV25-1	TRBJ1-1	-	TGTGCCAGCAGTACCGGGGGGCGTAACACTGAAGCTTTCTTT	CASSTGGRNTEAFF
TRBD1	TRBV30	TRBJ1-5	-	TGTGCGTCGGGGGGGGACAGGGGGTCCCGCAATCAGCCCCAGCATTTT	CASGGDRGSRNQPQHF
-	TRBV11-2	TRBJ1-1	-	TGTGCCAGCAGCTTAGCCCTCGGGGACACTGAAGCTTTCTTT	CASSLALGDTEAFF
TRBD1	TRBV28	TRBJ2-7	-	TGTGCCAGTTGGGGGACAGGGCGATACGAGCAGTACTTC	CASWGTGRYEQYF
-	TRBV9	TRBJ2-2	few	TGTGCCAGCAGCCAGGGAGGACACAACACCGGGGAGCTGTTTTTT	CASSQGGHNTGELFF
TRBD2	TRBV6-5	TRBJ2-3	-	TGTGCCAGCAGTTACTCGTCTAGCGGGAGCTCAGATACGCAGTATTTT	CASSYSSSGSSDTQYF
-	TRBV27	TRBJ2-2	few	TGTGCCAGCAGTCCATTCTTTGGGGGCCCGAACACCGGGGAGCTGTTTTTT	CASSPFFGGPNTGELFF
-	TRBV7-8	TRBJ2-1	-	TGTGCCAGCAGCTTGGCTTCAGGATCCGAGCAGTTCTTC	CASSLASGSEQFF
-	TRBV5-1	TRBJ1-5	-	TGCGCCAGCAGCGGAGGACAGAATCAGCCCCAGCATTTT	CASSGGQNQPQHF
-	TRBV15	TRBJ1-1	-	TGTGCCACCAGCAGTGCGGGGGGTGAAGCTTTCTTT	CATSSAGGEAFF
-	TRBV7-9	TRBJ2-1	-	TGTGCCAGCAGCGAGGAGGGGGCCCCCTACAATGAGCAGTTCTTC	CASSEEGAPYNEQFF
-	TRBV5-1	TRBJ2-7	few	TGCGCCAGCAGCTTGGGCTCGGACGAGCAGTACTTC	CASSLGSDEQYF
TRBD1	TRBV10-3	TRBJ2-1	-	TGTGCCATCAGTGACGGGACAGGGACGCACAATGAGCAGTTCTTC	CAISDGTGTHNEQFF
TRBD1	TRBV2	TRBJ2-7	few	TGTGCCAGCAGCCTTGAGGGGACAGGGGCCCACGAGCAGTACTTC	CASSLEGTGAHEQYF
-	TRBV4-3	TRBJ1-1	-	TGCGCCAGCAGCCAAGATCCGCAGGGTGGCACTGAAGCTTTCTTT	CASSQDPQGGTEAFF
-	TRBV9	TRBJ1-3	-	TGTGCCAGCAGTTCTTCCAGGGCCTCTGGAAACACCATATATTTT	CASSSSRASGNTIYF
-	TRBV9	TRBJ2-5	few	TGTGCCAGCAGCGTAGGCATATTCGGGGCCCAGTACTTC	CASSVGIFGAQYF
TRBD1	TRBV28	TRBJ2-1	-	TGTGCCAGCACCAGGACAGGGGACAATGAGCAGTTCTTC	CASTRTGDNEQFF
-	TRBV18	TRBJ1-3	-	TGTGCCAGCTCACCGAGGGAGGACACTTTCCTAAACACCATATATTTT	CASSPREDTFLNTIYF
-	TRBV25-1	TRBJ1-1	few	TGTGCCAGCAGTGAGTCTACAGGCCATACTGAAGCTTTCTTT	CASSESTGHTEAFF
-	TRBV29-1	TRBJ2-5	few	TGCAGCGTTGAATGGCGGCAGGGAAAAGAGACCCAGTACTTC	CSVEWRQGKETQYF
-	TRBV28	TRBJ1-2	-	TGTGCCAGCAGTTCCATCTTCCCTACTGACAGTGCCTATGGCTACACCTTC	CASSSIFPTDSAYGYTF
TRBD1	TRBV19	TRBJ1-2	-	TGTGCCAGTATCCTCCGTCTGGGACAGGGAGACTATGGCTACACCTTC	CASILRLGQGDYGYTF